One TCR beta chain is described in this entry. Its antigen is not identified. The data were obtained in a study of radiation and T cells in renal cell carcinoma. The treatment here: 15 Gy SBRT to primary tumor, nephrectomy 4 weeks later. Nephrectomy followed 15 Gy stereotactic body radiation by 4 weeks. Assay: immunoSEQ multiplex PCR; the TCRdb copy retains only in-frame clones and omits some. The sample lists approximately 21,000 clones; 47% were seen once. Study-wide points: Only small tumor regions of about 1.1 g were sampled. Baseline intratumoral clonotype presence is unknown without pretreatment biopsies.

The germline gives CDR1 SQVTM, CDR2 ANQGSEA. V lost 4 bases and J 5 bases, leaving 8 bases between the germline ends. This CDR3 spans 11 amino acids. This receptor was taken from a woman aged 50 to 60 with renal cell carcinoma. The sequences come from tumor tissue, collected from a patient whose treatment included radiotherapy and nephrectomy. V is TRBV29-1 and J is TRBJ1-2; the D is unclear. The CDR3 DNA reads TGCAGCGTTGCGAGGGAGTATGGCTACACCTTC. Translating it yields CSVAREYGYTF. Full variable domain (rest looked up from reference TRBV29-1 and TRBJ1-2): SAVISQKPSRDICQRGTSLTIQCQVDSQVTMMFWYRQQPGQSLTLIATANQGSEATYESGFVIDKFPISRPNLTFSTLTVSNMSPEDSSIYLCSVAREYGYTFGSGTRLTVV.